These 7 T cell receptor beta chains came from one sample sequenced in a study of shared clonotypes between healthy human individuals. The protocol was immunoSEQ multiplex PCR, while the TCRdb copy is restricted to in-frame clones and leaves out a portion. The sample yields about 2,100,000 clones, about 92% seen once. Naive CD8 cells, CD45RO-negative and positively selected for CCR7, excluded terminally differentiated effector memory CD45RA+ cells. Sequencing was performed on naive CD8+ T cells from PBMCs. All receptors come from a man in his late teens or twenties in good health. Some clones in this sample may be carry-over from other donors' samples.

The chain uses TRBV28 and TRBJ1-1, with unresolved D. V lost 6 bases and J lost 4, with 15 bases in between. This CDR3 has 14 residues. From germline, CDR1 is MDHEN and CDR2 SYDVKM. The CDR3 loop is CASSVREKVTEAFF. DNA of the CDR3: TGTGCCAGCAGCGTTAGAGAGAAGGTCACTGAAGCTTTCTTT. Full variable domain (rest looked up from reference TRBV28 and TRBJ1-1): DVKVTQSSRYLVKRTGEKVFLECVQDMDHENMFWYRQDPGLGLRLIYFSYDVKMKEKGDIPEGYSVSREKKERFSLILESASTNQTSMYLCASSVREKVTEAFFGQGTRLTVV.

The rearrangement joins TRBV19 to TRBJ2-6; TRBD1 agrees at 7 bases. V lost 3 bases, J lost 0 bases, and 5 bases stayed unmatched. CDR1 LNHDA and CDR2 SQIVND come from the germline V gene (reference sequence). This CDR3 comprises 17 residues. DNA of the CDR3: TGTGCCAGTAGTATTTGGGACAGTCACTCTGGGGCCAACGTCCTGACTTTC. This sequence encodes CASSIWDSHSGANVLTF.

The rearrangement uses TRBV9 and TRBJ2-2; D perhaps matches TRBD1 (5 bases). Germline V lookup: CDR1 SGDLS, CDR2 YYNGEE. Trimming took 6 bases from V and 7 from J, leaving 16 bases between them. CDR3 size: 14 residues. This CDR3 reads CASTRSPGNGELFF. The CDR3, as DNA: TGTGCCAGCACCAGAAGCCCAGGGAACGGGGAGCTGTTTTTT. The entire variable domain, with the rest obtained from reference TRBV9 and TRBJ2-2, is as follows: DSGVTQTPKHLITATGQRVTLRCSPRSGDLSVYWYQQSLDQGLQFLIQYYNGEERAKGNILERFSAQQFPDLHSELNLSSLELGDSALYFCASTRSPGNGELFFGEGSRLTVL.

A word on this clone: Other DNA sequences in the sample encode the same CDR3. The chain employs TRBV5-5 and TRBJ2-7; no clear D gene. The CDR3 length is 13 residues. V was trimmed by 0 bases and J by 4 bases, leaving 8 bases between them. CDR1 is SGHKS, CDR2 YYEKEE, per germline (reference sequence). The CDR3: CASSLGGIYEQYF. In DNA form, the CDR3 reads TGTGCCAGCAGCTTGGGGGGAATTTACGAGCAGTACTTC. The full variable domain, completed using reference TRBV5-5 and TRBJ2-7, is DAGVTQSPTHLIKTRGQQVTLRCSPISGHKSVSWYQQVLGQGPQFIFQYYEKEERGRGNFPDRFSARQFPNYSSELNVNALLLGDSALYLCASSLGGIYEQYFGPGTRLTVT.

The rearrangement joins TRBV10-3 to TRBJ2-5; D is undetermined. Germline CDR1 ENHRY, CDR2 SYGVKD. The CDR3 consists of 13 residues. Between the trimmed V and J ends, which lost 0 bases and 5 bases, there was a span of 7 bases. CDR3 protein: CAISESRSETQYF. CDR3 coding DNA: TGTGCCATCAGTGAGTCTAGATCGGAGACCCAGTACTTC.

The V call is TRBV2, the J call TRBJ2-7; D unclear. CDR1 is SNHLY and CDR2 is FYNNEI in the germline V gene. The CDR3 loop spans 15 amino acids. Trimming shortened V by 3 bases and J by 0 bases, and 12 bases separated the two germline ends. CDR3 bases: TGTGCCAGCAGTGAGCCAGGAACGGGCTCCTACGAGCAGTACTTC. Its protein product is CASSEPGTGSYEQYF.

The chain combines TRBV12-5 with TRBJ2-1, with TRBD2 matching 11 bases. The CDR3 runs to 16 residues. Trimming at V came to 0 bases and at J to 7 bases, leaving 5 bases not matched to a gene. Germline V gene sequence: CDR1 LGHNT, CDR2 FRNRAP. CDR3 sequence reads: CASGLVLAGERNEQFF. The CDR3 region has the DNA TGTGCTAGTGGTTTGGTACTAGCGGGAGAACGGAATGAGCAGTTCTTC.